Sequencing of this TCR beta chain was carried out in a study of CD8+ T cells in alopecia areata. Study summary: Those patients who were treated received oral tofacitinib, which was given at 5 to 10 mg twice daily for moderate-to-severe alopecia areata. Severity of treated patients was scored by affected scalp percentage.

Extracted RNA was reverse transcribed, and the resulting cDNA served as sequencing template. Assay: immunoSEQ multiplex PCR; the TCRdb copy retains only in-frame clones and omits some. The sample consists of roughly 190,000 clones, more than 50% of them appearing once. This clone showed up just a few times. Trimming removed 6 bases at V and 7 bases at J, with 6 bases between. CDR3 length: 9 amino acids. Germline loops: CDR1 DFQATT, CDR2 SNEGSKA (reference sequence). Treatment in this sample: oral pan-JAK inhibitor, 5-10 mg twice daily. This sequence joins TRBV20-1 and TRBJ2-5; D gene unclear. This specimen consisted of CD4+ T cells sorted from blood, obtained at week 24, from a patient treated with tofacitinib. This sequence originates from a human donor with alopecia areata. This CDR3 is CSASGTQYF. CDR3 coding DNA: TGCAGTGCCTCCGGGACCCAGTACTTC.